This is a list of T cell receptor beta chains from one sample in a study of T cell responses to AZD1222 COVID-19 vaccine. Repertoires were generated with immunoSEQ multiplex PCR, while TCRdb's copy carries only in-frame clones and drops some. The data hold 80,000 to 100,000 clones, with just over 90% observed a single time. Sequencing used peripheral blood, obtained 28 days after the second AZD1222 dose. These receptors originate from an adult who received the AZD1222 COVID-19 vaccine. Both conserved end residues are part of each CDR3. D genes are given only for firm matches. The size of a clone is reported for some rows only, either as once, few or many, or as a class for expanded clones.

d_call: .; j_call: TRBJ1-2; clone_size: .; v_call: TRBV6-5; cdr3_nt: TGTGCCAGCACCCTGGGGCAGTACTATGGCTACACCTTC; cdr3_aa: CASTLGQYYGYTF
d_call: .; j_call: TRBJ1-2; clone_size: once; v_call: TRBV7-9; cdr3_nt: TGTGCCAGCAGCTTAGGTCGACTGTGGGGGTCACGCGGGGATGGCTACACCTTC; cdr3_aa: CASSLGRLWGSRGDGYTF
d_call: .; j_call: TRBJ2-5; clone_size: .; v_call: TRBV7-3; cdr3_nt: TGTGCCAGCAGCTTAACGATGGGGGAGACCCAGTACTTC; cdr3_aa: CASSLTMGETQYF
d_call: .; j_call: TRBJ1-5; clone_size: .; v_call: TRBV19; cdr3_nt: TGTGCCAGTAGTGGGGATCAGCCCCAGCATTTT; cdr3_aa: CASSGDQPQHF
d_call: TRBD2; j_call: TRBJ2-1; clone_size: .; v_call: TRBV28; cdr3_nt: TGTGCCATCGTGGGGACTAGCCGAATCAATGAGCAGTTCTTC; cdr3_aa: CAIVGTSRINEQFF
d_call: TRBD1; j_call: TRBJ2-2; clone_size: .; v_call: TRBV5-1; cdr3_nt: TGCGCCAGCAGCCCGAGACAGGGCGACACCGGGGAGCTGTTTTTT; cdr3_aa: CASSPRQGDTGELFF
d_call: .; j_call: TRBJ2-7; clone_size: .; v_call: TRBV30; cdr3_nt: TGTGCCTGGAAAGGGGGGCGCGACGAGCAGTACTTC; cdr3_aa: CAWKGGRDEQYF
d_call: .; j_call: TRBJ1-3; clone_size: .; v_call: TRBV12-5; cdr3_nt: TGTGCTAGTGGTTTGGTAGTTCGGGGGGTGGGAAACACCATATATTTT; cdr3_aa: CASGLVVRGVGNTIYF
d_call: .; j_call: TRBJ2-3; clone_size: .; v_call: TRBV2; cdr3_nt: TGTGCCAGCAGTGGCGAGTATACGCGTTATTTT; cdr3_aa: CASSGEYTRYF
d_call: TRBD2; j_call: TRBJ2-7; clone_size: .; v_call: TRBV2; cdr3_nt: TGTGCCAGCATGGGCGGGGGGAACTACGAGCAGTACTTC; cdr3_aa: CASMGGGNYEQYF
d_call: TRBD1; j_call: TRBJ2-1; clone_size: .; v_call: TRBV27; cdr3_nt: TGTGCCAGCAGACCACCAGGGGGCGGGTGGGACAATGAGCAGTTCTTC; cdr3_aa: CASRPPGGGWDNEQFF
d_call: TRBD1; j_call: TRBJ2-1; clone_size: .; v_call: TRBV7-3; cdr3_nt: TGTGCCAGCAGCTCCAGGGGGAGCTACAATGAGCAGTTCTTC; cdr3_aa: CASSSRGSYNEQFF
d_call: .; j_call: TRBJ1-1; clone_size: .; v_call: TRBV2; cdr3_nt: TGTGCCAGCAGTTATACCACGTCCACTGAAGCTTTCTTT; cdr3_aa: CASSYTTSTEAFF
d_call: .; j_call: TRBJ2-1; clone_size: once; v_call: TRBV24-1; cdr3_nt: TGTGCCACCAGTGATTCCGGCGGGAAGGCCCTACCCTACAATGAGCAGTTCTTC; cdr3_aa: CATSDSGGKALPYNEQFF
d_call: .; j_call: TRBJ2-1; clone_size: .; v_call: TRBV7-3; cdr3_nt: TGTGCCAGCAGTCCGACCCTAGCGAGCTACAATGAGCAGTTCTTC; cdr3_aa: CASSPTLASYNEQFF
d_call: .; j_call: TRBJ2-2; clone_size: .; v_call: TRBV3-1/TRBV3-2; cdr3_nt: TGTGCCAGCAGCCTCTTACCAGGCGGGGAGCTGTTTTTT; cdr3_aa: CASSLLPGGELFF
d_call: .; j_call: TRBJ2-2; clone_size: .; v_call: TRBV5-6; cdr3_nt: TGTGCCAGCAGTCGGAGGGGTGCATCCGGGGAGCTGTTTTTT; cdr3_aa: CASSRRGASGELFF
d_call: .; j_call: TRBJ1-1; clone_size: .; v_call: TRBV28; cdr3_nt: TGTGCCAGCAGTTTCCGCCCGGCGTTGAACACTGAAGCTTTCTTT; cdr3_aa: CASSFRPALNTEAFF
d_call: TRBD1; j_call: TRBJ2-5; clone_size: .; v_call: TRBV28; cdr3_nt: TGTGCCAGCAGTTCTCCCGGGACAGTGGAGACCCAGTACTTC; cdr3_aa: CASSSPGTVETQYF
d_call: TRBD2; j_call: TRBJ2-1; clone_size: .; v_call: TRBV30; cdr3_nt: TGTGCCTGGAGTGTGAGTAGCGGGAGCCACAATGAGCAGTTCTTC; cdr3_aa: CAWSVSSGSHNEQFF
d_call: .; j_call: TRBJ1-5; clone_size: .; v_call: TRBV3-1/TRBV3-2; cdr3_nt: TGTGCCAGCAGCCAAGATTTACAAGTGAATCAGCCCCAGCATTTT; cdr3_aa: CASSQDLQVNQPQHF
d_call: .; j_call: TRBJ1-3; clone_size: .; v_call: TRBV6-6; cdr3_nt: TGTGCCAGCTGGGTGTCCGGAAACACCATATATTTT; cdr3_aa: CASWVSGNTIYF
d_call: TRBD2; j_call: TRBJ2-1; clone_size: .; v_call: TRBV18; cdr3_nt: TGTGCCAGCTCCCCGGGACTAGCGGGAGCGGATGAGCAGTTCTTC; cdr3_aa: CASSPGLAGADEQFF
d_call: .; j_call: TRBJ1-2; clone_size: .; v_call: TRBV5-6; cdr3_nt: TGTGCCAGCAGCTTAACGGGGGTTTATGGCTACACCTTC; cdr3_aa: CASSLTGVYGYTF
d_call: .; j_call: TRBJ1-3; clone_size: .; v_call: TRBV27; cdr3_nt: TGTGCCAGCAGACCCTATGCAGGAGCCGGAAACACCATATATTTT; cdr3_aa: CASRPYAGAGNTIYF
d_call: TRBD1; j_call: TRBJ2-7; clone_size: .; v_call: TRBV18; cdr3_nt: TGTGCCAGCTCACCGACTTCGGCCGGACAGGCCTACGAGCAGTACTTC; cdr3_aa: CASSPTSAGQAYEQYF
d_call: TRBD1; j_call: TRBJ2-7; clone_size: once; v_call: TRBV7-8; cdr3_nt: TGTGCCAGCAGCTTATGGGACAGAAACCAGGACGAGCAGTACTTC; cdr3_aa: CASSLWDRNQDEQYF
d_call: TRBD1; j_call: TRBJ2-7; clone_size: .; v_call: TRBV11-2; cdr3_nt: TGTGCCAGCAGCTTAGTCCCGGATGGGACAGGGGCCTACGAGCAGTACTTC; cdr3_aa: CASSLVPDGTGAYEQYF
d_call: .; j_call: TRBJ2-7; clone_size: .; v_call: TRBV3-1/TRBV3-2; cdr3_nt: TGTGCCAGCAGCCAAGATAGCGACGAGCAGTACTTC; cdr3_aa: CASSQDSDEQYF
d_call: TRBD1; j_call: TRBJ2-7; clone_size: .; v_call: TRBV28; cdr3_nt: TGTGCCAGCAGTGGTGCCGGGACAGGCGACTACGAGCAGTACTTC; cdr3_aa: CASSGAGTGDYEQYF
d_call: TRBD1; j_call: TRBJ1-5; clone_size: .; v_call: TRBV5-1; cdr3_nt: TGCGCCAGCAGCTTAAGGGGGCTCGACAATCAGCCCCAGCATTTT; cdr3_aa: CASSLRGLDNQPQHF